This T cell receptor beta chain was found in a study of shared clonotypes between healthy human individuals. Trimming removed 10 bases from V and 4 bases from J, with 16 bases in between. This CDR3 contains 13 residues. Germline CDR1 reads SEHNR; CDR2 reads FQNEAQ (reference sequence). Repertoires were generated with immunoSEQ multiplex PCR, while TCRdb's copy carries only in-frame clones and drops some. The sample includes some 690,000 clones, less than 95% of them seen just once. This sequence joins TRBV7-9 and TRBJ1-2, with D unresolved. This receptor was identified in a man between 18 and 29 years old in good health. Some clones in this sample may be carry-over from other donors' samples. The sequenced sample consisted of memory CD8+ T cells from PBMCs. Subset here: CD45RO+ cells pooled with CCR7-negative TemRA cells. CDR3 sequence reads: CAILISGAYGYTF. The DNA of the CDR3 is TGTGCCATCTTAATCTCAGGCGCCTATGGCTACACCTTC.